This T cell receptor (beta chain) was sequenced in a study of somatic mutations in cytotoxic T cells in rheumatoid arthritis. TCRdb's copy holds only in-frame clones and misses some; the assay was immunoSEQ multiplex PCR. Here the sample spans 25,000 to 30,000 clones, around nine tenths being singletons. Germline CDR1 and CDR2: MGHRA and YSYEKL. There are 13 residues in the CDR3. V was trimmed by 0 bases and J by 5 bases, leaving 5 bases between them. Overall study findings and caveats: Significant differences in CD8+ T-cell clonality were not found between rheumatoid arthritis patients and healthy controls (age-matched). Which antigens the expanded CD8+ clones targeted was unknown.

This clone was observed once. Antigen unknown. The same CDR3 can be traced to other DNA sequences in this sample. V is TRBV4-1 and J is TRBJ1-5; D is uncertain. The sequence derives from an adult with rheumatoid arthritis. The sequenced material came from CD8+ T cells sorted from blood. For the CDR3, the DNA is TGCGCCAGCAGCCAAGAAGGTTATCAGCCCCAGCATTTT. Translated, it gives CASSQEGYQPQHF.